The T cell receptor beta chain described here comes from a study of T-cell memory formation after mild COVID-19. Study-wide background: Clusters were largely donor specific. Study-wide results and limits: For contracting clones, CD4+ ones sat mainly in CM and EM, CD8+ in EMRA. There were some responding clones in pre-infection memory, which suggested that cross-reactive memory had joined.

In the case of this clonotype: The antigen is undetermined.

Each CDR3 protein is one row after TCRdb ran MiXCR on the 5' RACE reads. The sample gives approximately 270,000 distinct CDR3 sequences, around 16% of which show up once; 20% to 25% is in the top ten. The CDR3 is made up of 15 amino acids. Trimming took 5 bases from V and 3 from J, leaving 16 bases between them. CDR1 and CDR2 (germline): MGHDK, SYGVNS. This TCR was sampled from a man younger than 35 who had mild COVID-19 (a few samples of this study predate the infection). Cell type and time point are not known. The material sequenced was PBMCs or a T cell subset sorted from them (not recorded which). This rearrangement joins TRBV25-1 to TRBJ2-5, with D tentatively TRBD2 (6 bases). CDR3 amino acids: CASSRPGEGEETQYF. In DNA form, the CDR3 reads TGTGCCAGCAGTCGCCCGGGGGAAGGGGAAGAGACCCAGTACTTC.